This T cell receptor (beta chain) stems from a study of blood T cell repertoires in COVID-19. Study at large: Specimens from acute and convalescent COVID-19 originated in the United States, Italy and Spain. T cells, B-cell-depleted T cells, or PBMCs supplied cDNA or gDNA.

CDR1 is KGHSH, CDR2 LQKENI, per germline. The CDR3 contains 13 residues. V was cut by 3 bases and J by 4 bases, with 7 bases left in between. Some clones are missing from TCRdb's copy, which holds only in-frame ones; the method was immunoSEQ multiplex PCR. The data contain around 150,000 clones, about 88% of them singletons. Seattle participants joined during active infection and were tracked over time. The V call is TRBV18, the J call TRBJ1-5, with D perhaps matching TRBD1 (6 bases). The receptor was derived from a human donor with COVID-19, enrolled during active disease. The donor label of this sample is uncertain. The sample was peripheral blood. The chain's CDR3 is CASSPGANQPQHF. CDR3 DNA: TGTGCCAGCTCACCGGGGGCGAATCAGCCCCAGCATTTT.